Detailed here is one T cell receptor (beta chain). What it binds is unknown. Germline lookup yields CDR1 SGHRS and CDR2 YFSETQ. The CDR3 is 14 amino acids. Trimming shortened V by 2 bases and J by 5 bases, and 13 bases separated the two germline ends. These data originate in a study of CD8 T cells in ankylosing spondylitis. The study, taken as a whole, reports: It appeared that ankylosing spondylitis blood was characterized by a TCR beta motif of under ten highly homologous variants. Disease-linked clones had a CD8+ phenotype and relatively low frequency in peripheral blood. Earlier authors reported some of these motif variants in reactive arthritis synovial fluid and blood. Researchers reportedly found disease-linked clones significantly enriched in matched ankylosing spondylitis synovial fluid.

Libraries of TCR beta came from quantitative 5'-RACE with molecular barcodes. TCRdb called the 5' RACE reads again in MiXCR, with one record for every CDR3 protein. The data hold some 400,000 distinct CDR3 sequences, with 20% to 25% observed a single time. V usage is TRBV5-1 and J usage is TRBJ2-5; tentatively, D is TRBD1 (5 bases). The clonotype was recovered from a male donor with ankylosing spondylitis. What was sequenced was blood, either unsorted or a sorted T cell fraction (not recorded which). CDR3 bases: TGCGCCAGCAGCTTCGCAGGGCTTAGGGAGACCCAGTACTTC. Encoded protein: CASSFAGLRETQYF.